Listed below are T cell receptor beta chains from one sample, sequenced in a study of cytomegalovirus exposure and HLA in healthy donors. Here immunoSEQ multiplex PCR was the method, and the copy in TCRdb shows in-frame clones only, minus some. The sample shows under 150,000 clones, around 70% of them seen only once. Source material: PBMCs. Receptors were obtained from a woman under 30 in good health and CMV-seronegative. CDR3s include the opening cysteine and the closing phenylalanine or tryptophan. The order of the fields is V gene, J gene, clone size, D gene, CDR3 protein, CDR3 DNA. A D gene is named only where the DNA matches it firmly. A clone size is listed for some rows: how often the clone was seen (once, few, many), or a class if it is expanded.

TRBV6-1	TRBJ1-1	NA	NA	CASSEERGAFMNTEAFF	TGTGCCAGCAGTGAGGAAAGGGGCGCCTTTATGAACACTGAAGCTTTCTTT
TRBV7-9	TRBJ2-7	NA	NA	CASSSPGYWYEQYF	TGTGCCAGCAGTTCACCAGGGTATTGGTACGAGCAGTACTTC
TRBV7-9	TRBJ2-7	once	TRBD1	CASSADRDVAYEQYF	TGTGCCAGCAGCGCTGACAGGGACGTAGCCTACGAGCAGTACTTC
TRBV30	TRBJ1-4	NA	NA	CAWSRNEKLFF	TGTGCCTGGTCCAGGAACGAAAAACTGTTTTTT
TRBV2	TRBJ2-5	NA	NA	CASSEAHPRTPATQYF	TGTGCCAGCAGTGAAGCCCATCCCAGAACCCCCGCGACCCAGTACTTC
TRBV5-6	TRBJ2-1	NA	NA	CASSLDRDYNEQFF	TGTGCCAGCAGCTTGGATCGGGATTACAATGAGCAGTTCTTC
TRBV2	TRBJ2-5	NA	TRBD2	CASNYVVAGAYQETQYF	TGTGCCAGCAATTACGTAGTAGCGGGGGCGTACCAAGAGACCCAGTACTTC
TRBV30	TRBJ1-5	NA	NA	CAWSPENYSNQPQHF	TGTGCCTGGAGTCCGGAGAACTATAGCAATCAGCCCCAGCATTTT
TRBV18	TRBJ2-7	NA	TRBD2	CASSPASGASYEQYF	TGTGCCAGCTCACCTGCTAGCGGGGCCTCCTACGAGCAGTACTTC
TRBV2	TRBJ2-4	few	NA	CASSPDRTVLNIQYF	TGTGCCAGCAGTCCCGACAGGACCGTCTTAAACATTCAGTACTTC
TRBV2	TRBJ1-5	NA	TRBD1	CASRSGTGGSQPQHF	TGTGCCAGCAGGTCAGGAACAGGGGGTAGCCAGCCCCAGCATTTT
TRBV28	TRBJ2-7	once	NA	CASTLGGSYEQYF	TGTGCCAGCACCCTAGGTGGCAGCTACGAGCAGTACTTC
TRBV25-1	TRBJ1-4	NA	NA	CASSGAGFEKLFF	TGTGCCAGCAGTGGTGCAGGGTTTGAAAAACTGTTTTTT
TRBV2	TRBJ2-3	NA	TRBD2	CASSAEASGGITDTQYF	TGTGCCAGCAGTGCCGAGGCTAGCGGGGGGATCACAGATACGCAGTATTTT
TRBV5-1	TRBJ1-1	NA	TRBD1	CASSFSVGTGWGWTEAFF	TGCGCCAGCAGCTTCTCGGTGGGGACAGGGTGGGGGTGGACTGAAGCTTTCTTT
TRBV6-5	TRBJ1-1	NA	NA	CASSPRWAGWTEAFF	TGTGCCAGCAGCCCAAGGTGGGCAGGGTGGACTGAAGCTTTCTTT
TRBV19	TRBJ1-5	NA	NA	CASSTNGQPQHF	TGTGCCAGTAGTACGAACGGTCAGCCCCAGCATTTT
TRBV5-5	TRBJ1-6	once	NA	CASTSEPWTPLHF	TGTGCCAGCACCTCGGAGCCCTGGACACCCCTCCACTTT
TRBV7-8	TRBJ2-7	NA	TRBD2	CASSPFGGAYEQYF	TGTGCCAGCAGCCCGTTCGGGGGGGCTTACGAGCAGTACTTC
TRBV5-4	TRBJ2-5	NA	TRBD2	CASSYSGVETQYF	TGTGCCAGCAGCTATAGCGGGGTTGAGACCCAGTACTTC
TRBV6-4	TRBJ2-5	NA	TRBD1	CASTPTDRGRETQYF	TGTGCCAGCACTCCCACCGACAGGGGGCGAGAGACCCAGTACTTC
TRBV6-1	TRBJ1-1	NA	NA	CASSESVLMNTEAFF	TGTGCCAGCAGTGAAAGCGTCTTGATGAACACTGAAGCTTTCTTT
TRBV15	TRBJ1-2	NA	NA	CATSRGLDGSNYGYTF	TGTGCCACCAGCAGAGGACTAGACGGATCTAACTATGGCTACACCTTC
TRBV4-1	TRBJ1-1	NA	NA	CASSQDTSREQVEAFF	TGCGCCAGCAGCCAAGATACCTCCAGGGAACAAGTTGAAGCTTTCTTT
TRBV18	TRBJ2-7	once	TRBD1	CASSPGQGAYEQYF	TGTGCCAGCTCACCCGGACAGGGGGCCTACGAGCAGTACTTC
TRBV2	TRBJ1-1	NA	NA	CASNKEMNTEAFF	TGTGCCAGCAACAAGGAGATGAACACTGAAGCTTTCTTT
TRBV11-2	TRBJ2-5	NA	TRBD1	CASSRRDRGIQETQYF	TGTGCCAGCAGCCGTAGGGACAGGGGAATACAAGAGACCCAGTACTTC
TRBV6-6	TRBJ2-3	NA	TRBD1	CASRDSTDTQYF	TGTGCCAGCCGGGACAGTACAGATACGCAGTATTTT
TRBV27	TRBJ2-1	once	NA	CASSYGNRNEQFF	TGTGCCAGCAGTTACGGTAATCGGAATGAGCAGTTCTTC
TRBV5-1	TRBJ1-3	NA	NA	CASSLGGTGNTIYF	TGCGCCAGCAGCTTGGGAGGAACTGGAAACACCATATATTTT
TRBV21-1	TRBJ1-6	NA	NA	CASSEKWGGIGDNSPLHF	TGTGCCAGCAGCGAAAAGTGGGGCGGGATCGGCGATAATTCACCCCTCCACTTT